This T cell receptor beta chain was recorded in a study of chemoradiotherapy in HPV16-positive cancers. About this clone itself: The antigen remains unidentified.

This table comes from immunoSEQ multiplex PCR, and its TCRdb copy is limited to in-frame clones, with some not included. This sample carries about 11,000 clones, 76% of them seen once, and the ten largest clones take around 2%. General study findings and limits: Better recurrence-free survival went with HPV-responsive T-cell expansion in HPV16-positive patients.

The material was obtained from a patient who underwent chemoradiotherapy. The TCR comes from a human donor with HPV-associated anogenital cancer.

CDR3 loop: CASSLGDRVGTEAFF. CDR3 nucleotides: TGTGCCAGCAGCTTAGGGGACAGGGTAGGGACTGAAGCTTTCTTT. This chain links TRBV7-2 with TRBJ1-1; TRBD1 matches 9 bases. From germline, CDR1 is SGHTA and CDR2 FQGNSA. The V gene end was trimmed by 1 base and the J gene end by 5 bases; junction bases not matched to a gene: 5. This CDR3 has 15 residues. The full variable domain, with the rest looked up from reference TRBV7-2 and TRBJ1-1, is GAGVSQSPSNKVTEKGKDVELRCDPISGHTALYWYRQSLGQGLEFLIYFQGNSAPDKSGLPSDRFSAERTGGSVSTLTIQRTQQEDSAVYLCASSLGDRVGTEAFFGQGTRLTVV.